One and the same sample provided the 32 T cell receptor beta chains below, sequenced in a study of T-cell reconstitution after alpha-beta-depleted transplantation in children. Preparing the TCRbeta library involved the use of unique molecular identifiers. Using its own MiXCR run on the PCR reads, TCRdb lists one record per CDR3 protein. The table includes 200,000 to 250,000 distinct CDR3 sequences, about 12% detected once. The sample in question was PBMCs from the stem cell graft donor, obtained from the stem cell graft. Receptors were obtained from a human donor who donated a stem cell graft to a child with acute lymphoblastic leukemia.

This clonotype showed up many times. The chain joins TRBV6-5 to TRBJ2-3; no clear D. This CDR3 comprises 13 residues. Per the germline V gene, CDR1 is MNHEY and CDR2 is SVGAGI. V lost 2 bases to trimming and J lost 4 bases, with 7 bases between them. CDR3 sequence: CASSYRKADTQYF. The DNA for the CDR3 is TGTGCCAGCAGTTACCGGAAGGCAGATACGCAGTATTTT.

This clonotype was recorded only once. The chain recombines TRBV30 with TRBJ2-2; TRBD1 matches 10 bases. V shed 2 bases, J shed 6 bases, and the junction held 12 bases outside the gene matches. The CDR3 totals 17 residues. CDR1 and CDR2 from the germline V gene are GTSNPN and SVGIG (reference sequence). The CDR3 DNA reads TGTGCCTGGAGTCTCAGAGTCGGGACAGGGGTGCCCGGGGAGCTGTTTTTT. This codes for CAWSLRVGTGVPGELFF.

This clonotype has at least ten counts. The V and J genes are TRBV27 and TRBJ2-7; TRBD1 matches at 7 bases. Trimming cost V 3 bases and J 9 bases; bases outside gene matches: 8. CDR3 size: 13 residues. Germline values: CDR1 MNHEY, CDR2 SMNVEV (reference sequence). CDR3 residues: CASSFRDRRGQYF. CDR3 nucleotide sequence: TGTGCCAGCAGTTTCCGGGACAGACGAGGGCAGTACTTC.

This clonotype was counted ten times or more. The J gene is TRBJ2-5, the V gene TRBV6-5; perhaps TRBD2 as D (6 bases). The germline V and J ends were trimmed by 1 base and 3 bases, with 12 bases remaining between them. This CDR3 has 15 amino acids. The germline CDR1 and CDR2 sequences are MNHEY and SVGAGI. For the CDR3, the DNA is TGTGCCAGCAGTTACTATATAGGGAGGAAAGAGACCCAGTACTTC. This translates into CASSYYIGRKETQYF.

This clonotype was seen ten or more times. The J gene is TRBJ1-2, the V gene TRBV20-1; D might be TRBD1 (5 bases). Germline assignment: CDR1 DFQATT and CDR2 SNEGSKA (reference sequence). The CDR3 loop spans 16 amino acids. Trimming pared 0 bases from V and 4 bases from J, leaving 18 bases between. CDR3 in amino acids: CSARDASPQGFYGYTF. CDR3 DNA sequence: TGCAGTGCTAGAGATGCATCACCGCAGGGATTCTATGGCTACACCTTC.

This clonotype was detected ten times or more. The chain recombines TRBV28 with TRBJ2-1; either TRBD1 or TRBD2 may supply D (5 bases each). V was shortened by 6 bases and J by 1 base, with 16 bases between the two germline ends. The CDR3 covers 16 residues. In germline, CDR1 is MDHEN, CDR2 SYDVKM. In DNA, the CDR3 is TGTGCCAGCAGCCCCCCGGGACGCCGGTCCTACAATGAGCAGTTCTTC. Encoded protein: CASSPPGRRSYNEQFF.

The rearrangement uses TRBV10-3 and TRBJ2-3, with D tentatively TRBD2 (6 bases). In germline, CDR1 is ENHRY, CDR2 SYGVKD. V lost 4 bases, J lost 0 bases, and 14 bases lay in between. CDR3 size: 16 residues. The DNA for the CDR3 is TGTGCCATCAGTGTGAACGCGGGAAAGAGCACAGATACGCAGTATTTT. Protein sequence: CAISVNAGKSTDTQYF.

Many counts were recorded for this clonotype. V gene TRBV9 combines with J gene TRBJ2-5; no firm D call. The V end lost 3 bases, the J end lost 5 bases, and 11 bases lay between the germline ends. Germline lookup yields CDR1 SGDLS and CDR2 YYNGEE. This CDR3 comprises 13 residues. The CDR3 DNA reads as TGTGCCAGCAGCGCTACTCAAAAGGAGACCCAGTACTTC. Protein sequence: CASSATQKETQYF.

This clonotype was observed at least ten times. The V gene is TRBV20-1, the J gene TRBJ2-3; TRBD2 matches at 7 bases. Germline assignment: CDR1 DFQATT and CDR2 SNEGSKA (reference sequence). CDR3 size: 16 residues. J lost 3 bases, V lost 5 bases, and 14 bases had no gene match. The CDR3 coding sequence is TGCAGTGCTGAGAGCGGGACGAGCCGGAGTACAGATACGCAGTATTTT. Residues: CSAESGTSRSTDTQYF.

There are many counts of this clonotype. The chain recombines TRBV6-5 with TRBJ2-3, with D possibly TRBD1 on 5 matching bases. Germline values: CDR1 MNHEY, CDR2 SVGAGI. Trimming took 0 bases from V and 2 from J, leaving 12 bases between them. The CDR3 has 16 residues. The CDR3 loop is CASSYSGDRSTDTQYF. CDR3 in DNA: TGTGCCAGCAGTTACTCGGGCGACAGATCCACAGATACGCAGTATTTT.

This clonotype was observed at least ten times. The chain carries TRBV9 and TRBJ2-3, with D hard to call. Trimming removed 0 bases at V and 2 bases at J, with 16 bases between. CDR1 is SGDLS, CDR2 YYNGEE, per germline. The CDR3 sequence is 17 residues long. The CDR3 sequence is CASSVVRSGPFTDTQYF. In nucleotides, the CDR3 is TGTGCCAGCAGCGTAGTACGGTCAGGACCTTTCACAGATACGCAGTATTTT.

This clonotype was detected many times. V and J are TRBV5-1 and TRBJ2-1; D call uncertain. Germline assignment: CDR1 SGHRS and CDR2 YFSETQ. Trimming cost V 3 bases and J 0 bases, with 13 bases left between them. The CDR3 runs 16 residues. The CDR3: CASSYFSRDSYNEQFF. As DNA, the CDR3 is TGCGCCAGCAGCTACTTCTCGCGCGACTCCTACAATGAGCAGTTCTTC.

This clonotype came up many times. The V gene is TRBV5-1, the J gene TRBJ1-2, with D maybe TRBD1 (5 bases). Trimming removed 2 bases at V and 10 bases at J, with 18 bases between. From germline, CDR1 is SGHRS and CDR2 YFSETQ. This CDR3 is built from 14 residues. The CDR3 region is CASSLFNNVGDYTF. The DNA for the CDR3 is TGCGCCAGCAGCTTATTTAATAATGTGGGGGACTACACCTTC. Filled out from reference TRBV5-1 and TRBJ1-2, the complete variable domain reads KAGVTQTPRYLIKTRGQQVTLSCSPISGHRSVSWYQQTPGQGLQFLFEYFSETQRNKGNFPGRFSGRQFSNSRSEMNVSTLELGDSALYLCASSLFNNVGDYTFGSGTRLTVV.

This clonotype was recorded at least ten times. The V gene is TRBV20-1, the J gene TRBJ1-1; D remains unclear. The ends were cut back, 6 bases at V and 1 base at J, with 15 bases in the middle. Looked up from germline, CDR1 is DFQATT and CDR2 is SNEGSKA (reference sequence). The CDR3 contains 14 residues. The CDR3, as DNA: TGCAGTGCCCCGGTGGAGGCCTCGAACACTGAAGCTTTCTTT. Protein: CSAPVEASNTEAFF.

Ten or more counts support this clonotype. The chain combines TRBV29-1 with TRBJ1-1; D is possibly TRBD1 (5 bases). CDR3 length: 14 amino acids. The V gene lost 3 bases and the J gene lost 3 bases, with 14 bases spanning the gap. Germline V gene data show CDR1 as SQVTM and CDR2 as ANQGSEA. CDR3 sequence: CSVDRGQSYTEAFF. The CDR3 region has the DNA TGCAGCGTTGATAGGGGCCAATCGTACACTGAAGCTTTCTTT.

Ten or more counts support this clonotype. The CDR3, as DNA: TGTGCCACCAGCGGCCGACAGCCGTCATACAATGAGCAGTTCTTC. Translation: CATSGRQPSYNEQFF. The chain is built from TRBV15 and TRBJ2-1; TRBD1 is a possible D gene (5 bases). Trimming left V 5 bases short and J 4 bases short, with 15 bases between. Germline lookup yields CDR1 LNHNV and CDR2 YYDKDF (reference sequence). The CDR3 has 15 residues. The complete variable domain, with remaining parts taken from reference TRBV15 and TRBJ2-1, reads DAMVIQNPRYQVTQFGKPVTLSCSQTLNHNVMYWYQQKSSQAPKLLFHYYDKDFNNEADTPDNFQSRRPNTSFCFLDIRSPGLGDTAMYLCATSGRQPSYNEQFFGPGTRLTVL.

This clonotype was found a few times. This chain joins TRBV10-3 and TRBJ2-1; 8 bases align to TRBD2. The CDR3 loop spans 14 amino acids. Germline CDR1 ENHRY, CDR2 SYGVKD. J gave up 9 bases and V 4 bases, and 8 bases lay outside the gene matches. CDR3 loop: CAISVAGGSGEQFF. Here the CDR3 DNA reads TGTGCCATCAGTGTTGCGGGGGGCTCGGGTGAGCAGTTCTTC.

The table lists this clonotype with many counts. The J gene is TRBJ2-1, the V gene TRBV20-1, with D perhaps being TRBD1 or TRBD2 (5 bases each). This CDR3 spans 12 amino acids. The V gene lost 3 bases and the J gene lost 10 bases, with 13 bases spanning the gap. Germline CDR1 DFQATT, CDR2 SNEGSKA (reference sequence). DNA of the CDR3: TGCAGTGCTAGTCCCGGGGACGTAGAGCAGTTCTTC. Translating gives CSASPGDVEQFF.

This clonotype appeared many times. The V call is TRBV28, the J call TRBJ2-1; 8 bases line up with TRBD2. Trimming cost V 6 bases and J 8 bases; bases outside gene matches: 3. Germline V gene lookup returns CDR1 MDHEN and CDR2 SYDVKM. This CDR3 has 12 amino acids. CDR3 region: CASRSGSHEQFF. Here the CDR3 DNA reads TGTGCCAGCAGAAGCGGGAGTCATGAGCAGTTCTTC. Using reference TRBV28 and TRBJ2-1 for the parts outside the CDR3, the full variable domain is DVKVTQSSRYLVKRTGEKVFLECVQDMDHENMFWYRQDPGLGLRLIYFSYDVKMKEKGDIPEGYSVSREKKERFSLILESASTNQTSMYLCASRSGSHEQFFGPGTRLTVL.

CDR3: CASRGIRAGEETQYF. The CDR3, as DNA: TGTGCCAGCAGAGGAATTAGGGCGGGAGAAGAGACCCAGTACTTC. This chain joins TRBV28 and TRBJ2-5; TRBD2 matches at 7 bases. CDR1 and CDR2 (germline): MDHEN, SYDVKM. CDR3 length: 15 residues. V gave up 6 bases and J gave up 3 bases; unmatched junction bases: 10.

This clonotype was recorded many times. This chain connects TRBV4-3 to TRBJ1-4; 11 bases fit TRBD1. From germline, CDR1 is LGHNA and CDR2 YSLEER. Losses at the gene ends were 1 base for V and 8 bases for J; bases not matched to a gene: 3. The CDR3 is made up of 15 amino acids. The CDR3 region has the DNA TGCGCCAGCAGCCAAGGGGACAGGGGGAACGAAAAACTGTTTTTT. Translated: CASSQGDRGNEKLFF.

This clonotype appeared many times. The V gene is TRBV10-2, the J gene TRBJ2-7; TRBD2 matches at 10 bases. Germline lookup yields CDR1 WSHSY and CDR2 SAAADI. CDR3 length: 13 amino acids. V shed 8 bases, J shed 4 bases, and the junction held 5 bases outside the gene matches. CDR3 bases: TGCGCCAGCCATAGCGGGGGGCCTTACGAGCAGTACTTC. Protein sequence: CASHSGGPYEQYF.

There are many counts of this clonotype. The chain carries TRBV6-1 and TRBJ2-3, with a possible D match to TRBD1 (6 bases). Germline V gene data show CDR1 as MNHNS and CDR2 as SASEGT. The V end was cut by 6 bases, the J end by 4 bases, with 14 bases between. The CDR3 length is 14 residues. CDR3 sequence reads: CASSKQGRADTQYF. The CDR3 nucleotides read TGTGCCAGCAGCAAACAGGGACGGGCAGATACGCAGTATTTT.

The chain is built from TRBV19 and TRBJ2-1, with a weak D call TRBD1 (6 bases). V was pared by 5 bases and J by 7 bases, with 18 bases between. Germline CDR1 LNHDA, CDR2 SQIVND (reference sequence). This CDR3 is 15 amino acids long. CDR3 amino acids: CASSVQGPWGNEQFF. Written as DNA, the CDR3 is TGTGCCAGTAGTGTGCAGGGGCCGTGGGGGAATGAGCAGTTCTTC.

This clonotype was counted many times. The chain's CDR3 is CASSLGNSDNYGYTF. The CDR3 DNA is TGTGCCAGCAGCTTAGGGAACAGCGACAACTATGGCTACACCTTC. The V and J genes are TRBV7-9 and TRBJ1-2, with D unclear. CDR1 is SEHNR, CDR2 FQNEAQ, per germline (reference sequence). CDR3 size: 15 residues. V was cut by 1 base and J by 2 bases, with 11 bases left in between. The full variable domain, with the rest looked up from reference TRBV7-9 and TRBJ1-2, is DTGVSQNPRHKITKRGQNVTFRCDPISEHNRLYWYRQTLGQGPEFLTYFQNEAQLEKSRLLSDRFSAERPKGSFSTLEIQRTEQGDSAMYLCASSLGNSDNYGYTFGSGTRLTVV.

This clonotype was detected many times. CDR3 amino acids: CASSSLAGLYNEQFF. The DNA of the CDR3 is TGTGCCAGCAGCTCACTAGCGGGGCTCTACAATGAGCAGTTCTTC. This rearrangement joins TRBV7-2 to TRBJ2-1, with 10 bases aligning to TRBD2. Germline V gene lookup returns CDR1 SGHTA and CDR2 FQGNSA. The CDR3 covers 15 residues. V gave up 4 bases and J gave up 3 bases; unmatched junction bases: 3.

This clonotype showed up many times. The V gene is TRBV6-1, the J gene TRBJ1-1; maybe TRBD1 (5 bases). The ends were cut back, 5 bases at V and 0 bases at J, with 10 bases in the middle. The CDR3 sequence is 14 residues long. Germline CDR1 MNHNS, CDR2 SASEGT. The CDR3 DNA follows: TGTGCCAGCAGTCCACGGGGGTTGAACACTGAAGCTTTCTTT. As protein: CASSPRGLNTEAFF.

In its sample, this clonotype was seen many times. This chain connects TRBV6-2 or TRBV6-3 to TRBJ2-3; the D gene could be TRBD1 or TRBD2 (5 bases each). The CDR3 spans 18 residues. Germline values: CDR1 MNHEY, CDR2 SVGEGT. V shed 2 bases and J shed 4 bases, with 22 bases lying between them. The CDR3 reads CASSYRQSGGPRADTQYF. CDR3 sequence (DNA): TGTGCCAGCAGTTACAGGCAGTCTGGGGGACCTCGTGCAGATACGCAGTATTTT.

In DNA form, the CDR3 reads TGTGCCAGCAGTTACTCGCAGCTGAGCAATCAGCCCCAGCATTTT. Amino acids: CASSYSQLSNQPQHF. The rearrangement links TRBV6-5 to TRBJ1-5; D unclear. Deletions cut 0 bases from V and 1 base from J, with 7 bases between. Germline assignment: CDR1 MNHEY and CDR2 SVGAGI. The CDR3 is 15 residues long.

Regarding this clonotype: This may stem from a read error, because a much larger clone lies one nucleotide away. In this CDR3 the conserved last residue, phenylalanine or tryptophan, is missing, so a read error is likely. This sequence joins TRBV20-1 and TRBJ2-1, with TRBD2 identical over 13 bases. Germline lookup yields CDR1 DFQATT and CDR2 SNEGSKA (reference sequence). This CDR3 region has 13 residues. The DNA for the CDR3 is TGCAGGGCCAGACTAGCGGGAGGCAATGAGCAGTTCTTG. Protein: CRARLAGGNEQFL.

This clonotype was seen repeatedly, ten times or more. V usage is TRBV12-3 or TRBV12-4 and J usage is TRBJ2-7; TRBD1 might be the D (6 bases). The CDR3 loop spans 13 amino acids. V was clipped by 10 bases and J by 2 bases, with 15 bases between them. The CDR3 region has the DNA TGTGCCATCAAAAAGGACAGTACCTACGAGCAGTACTTC. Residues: CAIKKDSTYEQYF.

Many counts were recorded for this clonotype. Written as DNA, the CDR3 is TGCGCCAGCAGGCACCAGGAGGGGCGAACCGGGGAGCTGTTTTTT. The encoded protein is CASRHQEGRTGELFF. This chain joins TRBV4-1 and TRBJ2-2; tentatively, D is TRBD2 (6 bases). V was cut by 6 bases and J by 5 bases, with 16 bases left in between. CDR3 size: 15 residues. Germline-derived CDR1 and CDR2 are MGHRA and YSYEKL.